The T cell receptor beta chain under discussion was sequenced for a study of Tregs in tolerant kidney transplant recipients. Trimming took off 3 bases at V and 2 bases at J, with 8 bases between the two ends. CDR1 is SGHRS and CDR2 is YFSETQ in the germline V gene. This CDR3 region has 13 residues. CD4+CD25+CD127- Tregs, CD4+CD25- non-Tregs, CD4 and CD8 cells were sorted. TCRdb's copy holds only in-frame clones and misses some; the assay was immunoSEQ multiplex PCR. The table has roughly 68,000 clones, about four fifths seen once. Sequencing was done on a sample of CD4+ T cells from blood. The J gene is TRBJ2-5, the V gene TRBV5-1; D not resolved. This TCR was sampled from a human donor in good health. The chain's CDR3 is CASSSTTQETQYF. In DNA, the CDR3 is TGCGCCAGCAGCTCGACAACACAAGAGACCCAGTACTTC.